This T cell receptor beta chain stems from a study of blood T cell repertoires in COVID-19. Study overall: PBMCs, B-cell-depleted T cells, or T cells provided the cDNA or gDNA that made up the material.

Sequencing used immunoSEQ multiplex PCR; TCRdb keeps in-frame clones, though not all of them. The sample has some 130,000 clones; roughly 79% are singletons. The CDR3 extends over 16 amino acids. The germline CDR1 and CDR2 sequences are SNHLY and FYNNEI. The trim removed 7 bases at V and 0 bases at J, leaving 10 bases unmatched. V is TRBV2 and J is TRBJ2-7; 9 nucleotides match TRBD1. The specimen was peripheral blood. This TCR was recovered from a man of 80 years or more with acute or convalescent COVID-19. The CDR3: CASTMLGTGSSYEQYF. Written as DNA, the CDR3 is TGTGCCAGCACCATGCTTGGGACAGGGAGCTCCTACGAGCAGTACTTC. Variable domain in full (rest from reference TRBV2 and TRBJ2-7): EPEVTQTPSHQVTQMGQEVILRCVPISNHLYFYWYRQILGQKVEFLVSFYNNEISEKSEIFDDQFSVERPDGSNFTLKIRSTKLEDSAMYFCASTMLGTGSSYEQYFGPGTRLTVT.